These 18 T cell receptor beta chains were sequenced from one sample in a study of CD8 T cells in Susac syndrome. Random hexamers primed reverse transcription of about 0.45 to 1 ug RNA. TCRdb itself ran the immunoSEQ multiplex PCR reads through MiXCR, one entry per CDR3 protein. The table lists some 180,000 distinct CDR3 sequences, about 95% of them singletons. The sequencing sample was made of CD4+ T cells from PBMCs. The source is a human donor in good health.

The chain uses TRBV5-1 and TRBJ2-1; D is uncertain. Trimming removed 0 bases at V and 10 bases at J, with 11 bases between. Germline V gene lookup returns CDR1 SGHRS and CDR2 YFSETQ. The CDR3 is made up of 13 amino acids. The CDR3 loop reads CASSLGPRAEQFF. Here the CDR3 DNA reads TGCGCCAGCAGCTTGGGGCCTCGCGCGGAGCAGTTCTTC.

The chain links TRBV3-1 to TRBJ2-3; D call uncertain. V lost 1 base to trimming and J lost 7 bases, with 9 bases between them. The CDR3 spans 13 residues. Germline V lookup: CDR1 LGHDT, CDR2 YNNKEL (reference sequence). The CDR3 here is CASSQVAPYTQYF. DNA for the CDR3: TGTGCCAGCAGCCAAGTTGCCCCATATACGCAGTATTTT.

The chain couples TRBV27 to TRBJ2-5; 12 bases agree with TRBD2. Trimming took 4 bases from V and 4 from J; bases not matched to a gene: 1. The germline CDR1 and CDR2 sequences are MNHEY and SMNVEV (reference sequence). There are 14 residues in the CDR3. CDR3 bases: TGTGCCAGCAGTTCTAGCGGGAGGGTAGAGACCCAGTACTTC. Protein product: CASSSSGRVETQYF.

This rearrangement joins TRBV30 to TRBJ2-1; D remains unclear. The CDR3 is 13 amino acids. V lost 0 bases, J lost 7 bases, and 10 bases lay in between. The germline V gene encodes CDR1 GTSNPN and CDR2 SVGIG (reference sequence). The DNA for the CDR3 is TGTGCCTGGAGTGTCCTTAGTGGAAATGAGCAGTTCTTC. Translated, it gives CAWSVLSGNEQFF.

The chain combines TRBV9 with TRBJ2-3; D gene ambiguous. Germline assignment: CDR1 SGDLS and CDR2 YYNGEE. This CDR3 is 12 amino acids long. Trimming shortened V by 0 bases and J by 6 bases, and 5 bases separated the two germline ends. The CDR3 coding sequence is TGTGCCAGCAGCGTAGCTCGGGATACGCAGTATTTT. This sequence encodes CASSVARDTQYF.

The V gene is TRBV20-1, the J gene TRBJ1-3; 7 positions agree with TRBD1. In germline, CDR1 is DFQATT, CDR2 SNEGSKA (reference sequence). V dropped 5 bases and J dropped 8; count of bases not matched to a gene: 9. The length of the CDR3 is 13 residues. The CDR3 DNA sequence: TGCAGTGCTTACATAGCCCAGGGGGACACCATATATTTT. It translates to CSAYIAQGDTIYF.

The chain combines TRBV28 with TRBJ2-7; TRBD2 agrees at 9 bases. Germline-derived CDR1 and CDR2 are MDHEN and SYDVKM. The CDR3 is 13 amino acids. V lost 6 bases, J lost 2 bases, and 2 bases stayed unmatched. The CDR3 loop reads CASRTSGAYEQYF. Here the CDR3 DNA reads TGTGCCAGCAGGACTAGCGGTGCCTACGAGCAGTACTTC.

This chain links TRBV30 with TRBJ2-1; perhaps TRBD2 as D (6 bases). V lost 1 base and J lost 2, with 9 bases in between. The CDR3 length is 14 residues. CDR1 and CDR2 from the germline V gene are GTSNPN and SVGIG (reference sequence). The DNA for the CDR3 is TGTGCCTGGAGTGGGAGGGTTCCCTACAATGAGCAGTTCTTC. Translation: CAWSGRVPYNEQFF. Supplemented by reference TRBV30 and TRBJ2-1, the full variable domain reads SQTIHQWPATLVQPVGSPLSLECTVEGTSNPNLYWYRQAAGRGLQLLFYSVGIGQISSEVPQNLSASRPQDRQFILSSKKLLLSDSGFYLCAWSGRVPYNEQFFGPGTRLTVL.

The chain combines TRBV20-1 with TRBJ1-1; no clear D. Per germline, CDR1 DFQATT and CDR2 SNEGSKA (reference sequence). CDR3 size: 12 residues. Trimming took 4 bases from V and 3 from J, leaving 9 bases between them. The CDR3 DNA is TGCAGTGCTACGGACGATTACACTGAAGCTTTCTTT. This encodes CSATDDYTEAFF.

This clonotype was found once. V is TRBV29-1 and J is TRBJ1-2, with D hard to call. V was clipped by 6 bases and J by 4 bases, with 12 bases between them. Germline CDR1 SQVTM, CDR2 ANQGSEA. The CDR3 contains 12 residues. The DNA for the CDR3 is TGCAGCGTCGCCCCCGGGCCCTATGGCTACACCTTC. Its translation: CSVAPGPYGYTF.

This clonotype was seen only once. CDR3 sequence: CASSLNAGGTRPPQYF. CDR3 nucleotide sequence: TGTGCCAGCAGTTTAAACGCAGGAGGGACTAGACCCCCCCAGTACTTC. V and J are TRBV27 and TRBJ2-5, with TRBD2 identical over 8 bases. The CDR3 runs 16 residues. Germline V gives CDR1 MNHEY, CDR2 SMNVEV (reference sequence). V lost 2 bases, J lost 9 bases, and 14 bases stayed unmatched.

The chain combines TRBV20-1 with TRBJ2-5, with D perhaps matching TRBD2 (5 bases). The germline V gene encodes CDR1 DFQATT and CDR2 SNEGSKA (reference sequence). The CDR3 runs 16 residues. Trimming left V 6 bases short and J 1 base short, with 21 bases between. The CDR3 is CSARPPLAGRQETQYF. The DNA of the CDR3 is TGCAGTGCCCGTCCCCCCCTGGCGGGCCGCCAAGAGACCCAGTACTTC.

This clonotype was picked up a small number of times. V and J are TRBV27 and TRBJ2-3; D unclear. Trimming removed 2 bases from V and 2 bases from J, with 2 bases in between. Germline-derived CDR1 and CDR2 are MNHEY and SMNVEV (reference sequence). The CDR3 covers 12 residues. The CDR3 coding sequence is TGTGCCAGCAGTTTAAACACAGATACGCAGTATTTT. It translates to CASSLNTDTQYF.

This chain connects TRBV5-6 to TRBJ1-1, with a tentative D call TRBD1 (6 bases). Trimming removed 2 bases at V and 4 bases at J, with 9 bases between. The CDR3 extends over 13 amino acids. Germline values: CDR1 SGHDT, CDR2 YYEEEE. The CDR3, as DNA: TGTGCCAGCAGCTTTACAGGGAGCACTGAAGCTTTCTTT. It is translated as CASSFTGSTEAFF.

J is TRBJ1-1 and V is TRBV29-1; no firm D call. V was trimmed by 3 bases and J by 3 bases, leaving 11 bases between them. Germline V gene data show CDR1 as SQVTM and CDR2 as ANQGSEA. The CDR3 length is 13 residues. The CDR3 region has the DNA TGCAGCGTTGAGTCGGTCCACTACACTGAAGCTTTCTTT. The encoded protein is CSVESVHYTEAFF.

The rearrangement links TRBV19 to TRBJ2-1; perhaps TRBD1 as D (6 bases). Trimming cost V 2 bases and J 0 bases, with 11 bases left between them. This CDR3 has 16 amino acids. Germline V lookup: CDR1 LNHDA, CDR2 SQIVND (reference sequence). This CDR3 reads CASSIRGTGSYNEQFF. In nucleotides, the CDR3 is TGTGCCAGTAGTATAAGGGGGACCGGCTCCTACAATGAGCAGTTCTTC.

The chain carries TRBV3-1 and TRBJ2-2; 9 nucleotides match TRBD2. CDR1 LGHDT and CDR2 YNNKEL come from the germline V gene (reference sequence). This CDR3 spans 16 amino acids. V trimming: 9 bases; J trimming: 5 bases; junction bases outside the gene matches: 13. CDR3 region: CASGLATNQGTGELFF. CDR3 sequence (DNA): TGTGCCAGTGGACTAGCGACCAACCAGGGGACCGGGGAGCTGTTTTTT.

This rearrangement joins TRBV12-3 or TRBV12-4 to TRBJ2-4, with D possibly matching TRBD2 (5 bases). The CDR3 length is 14 residues. With 6 bases removed from V and 8 bases from J, the gap between germline ends came to 17 bases. The CDR3 loop is CASSLSSVEDIQYF. CDR3 in DNA: TGTGCCAGCAGCCTTTCCTCGGTGGAGGACATTCAGTACTTC.